This note documents a single TCR beta chain sequence. What antigen it recognizes has not been identified. No much larger clone exists at a distance of one base, and base qualities are not known. These data belong to a study of STAT3 mutations in large granular lymphocyte leukemia (dated by TCRdb to between 2018 and 2021). A note on the overall study: In roughly half of the longitudinally sequenced T-LGLL patients, canonical activating STAT3 mutations were detected. From an initial cohort of under 250 LGL patients, around 17 representative T-LGLL cases were picked for longitudinal TCRbeta and STAT3 sequencing. Over half of the T-LGLL patients were given one or more immunosuppressive therapy regimens, and approximately 36% of the treated patients had a hematologic response. As controls, the study also included longitudinal sequencing of a couple of patients with natural killer LGL leukemia. For each patient, sequencing was performed at an average of roughly 4 time points, with a range of 2 to 8 samplings. Patients with T-cell large granular lymphocyte leukemia underwent serial deep sequencing of TCRbeta CDR3 and STAT3 to reconstruct clonal hierarchy and dynamics.

From a lookup of the germline V gene (reference sequence), CDR1 and CDR2 are SEHNR and FQNEAQ. V trim: 5 bases; J trim: 3 bases; unmatched bases: 5. Its CDR3 holds 16 amino acids, cysteine through phenylalanine. The sequence is cut down to CDR3 DNA, 48 bases in frame from base 1. General findings and caveats noted by the study authors: TCR clonotype switching after therapy was observed in 6 of 18 patients, and all newly emerging clones were found to be STAT3 wild type. Because codominant clonotypes persisted in some patients, a small but highly pathogenic clone may have been missed. In several patients, dominant TCR clone burden exceeded STAT3 mutant burden, suggesting STAT3 mutation arose secondarily within a pre-expanded clone. Because no samples were available when a clone first appeared, clonal expansion had to be inferred from samplings taken at other points. The linking of therapy response to changes in TCR clonal burden was complicated by variable intervals between samplings and differing treatment regimens. Every T-LGLL patient showed at least one immunodominant TCRbeta clonotype, and about half showed multiple immunodominant subclonotypes.

The same DNA, extracted from blood mononuclear cells, served for both the TCR sequencing and the STAT3 sequencing. An Illumina MiSeq was used to sequence the TCRbeta libraries, yielding an average of around 41,000 productive templates per sample. Using multiplex PCR amplification, the immunoSEQ assay generated the TCRbeta CDR3 libraries. As for the original processing: Repertoire diversity was calculated as previously defined, with values near 0 taken to indicate extremely monoclonal samples. Drawn from immuneACCESS, this table holds only the in-frame rearrangements with V and J called that TCRdb kept. Clones are partly lost; checked studies trace under half to an unresolved V gene and leave the rest unexplained. Clonal size and the V and J genes are those of that table, whereas D and trimming came from the DNA. This sample lists about 24,000 clones; 94% were detected once. The ten largest clones capture under 6.5% of the sample.

The chain joins TRBV7-9 to TRBJ2-3; TRBD2 matches 13 bases in the middle. The clonotype originates from a man aged 40-49 years with T-cell large granular lymphocyte leukemia. Some clones in this sample may be carry-over from other donors' samples. The age is the age at diagnosis. Source material: peripheral blood mononuclear cells. The DNA is as follows: TGTGCCAGCAGCGTTGGGACTAGCGGGGAGACAGATACGCAGTATTTT. This gives the protein CASSVGTSGETDTQYF.